This T cell receptor (beta chain) comes out of a study of blood T cell repertoires in COVID-19. The CDR3 covers 15 residues. Per the germline V gene, CDR1 is MNHEY and CDR2 is SMNVEV (reference sequence). V lost 2 bases and J 2 bases, leaving 10 bases between the germline ends. The protocol was immunoSEQ multiplex PCR, while the TCRdb copy is restricted to in-frame clones and leaves out a portion. Of over 250,000 clones in the sample, 88% were seen once. The sequenced sample was PBMCs or T cells enriched from blood (not recorded which). The sequence came from a woman aged 25 to 45 who had recovered from COVID-19. The chain employs TRBV27 and TRBJ1-5; tentative D call: TRBD1 (5 bases). CDR3 coding DNA: TGTGCCAGCAGTTTAACGGGCAGGGGCAATCAGCCCCAGCATTTT. Translating it yields CASSLTGRGNQPQHF.